The sequence of this T cell receptor beta chain was determined in a study of breast tumors, draining lymph nodes, adjacent tissues (dated by TCRdb to 2016 to 2017). Describing the broader study: In breast cancer patients, the study compared the TCR beta repertoires of tumor, adjacent nontumor tissue and axillary lymph nodes. In human breast cancer, the study set out to assess how tumor, surrounding tissue and draining lymph node repertoires relate to one another and whether T cells might be exchanged between them. What the study reported, not specific to this receptor: The study presented the conclusion that tumor T cells originate in lymph nodes as consistent with a hypothesis, not as something directly demonstrated. Tumor and nontumor tissue repertoires were significantly more similar in luminal-like than in basal-like breast cancer. The data were considered consistent with the idea that most tumor T cells come from the lymph node and then expand in tumor tissue. Tumor T-cell repertoires showed less diversity than lymph node repertoires and more diversity than nontumor tissue repertoires, and tumor T-cell repertoires showed preferential V and J gene usage.

The lymph node samples were taken from the axillary draining lymph nodes of breast cancer patients. Instrument on record: Illumina HiSeq 2000. Multiplex PCR amplification was used to generate the TCR beta chain libraries. High-throughput sequencing was used to analyze the amplified TCR beta chain products. In-frame beta chains were kept once TCRdb had trimmed the public reads at Q25 with fastp and called clones with MiXCR. Identical CDR3 proteins give one entry, which carries the most common genes and DNA. In all, the sample holds over 250,000 distinct CDR3 sequences, and roughly 31% of those were seen once. 0.85% to 1.3% of the sample comes from the top ten. This clonotype was counted only a few times. Its antigen has not been determined. No much larger clone is present one base from it, and per-base qualities are unavailable. Clipping removes 4 bases from V and 5 bases from J, with 22 as the unmatched junction base count. The CDR3 holds 21 amino acids from the cysteine to the phenylalanine. Only the CDR3 portion is preserved as DNA: 63 bases, with reading frame beginning at the first base. For CDR1 and CDR2, the germline V gene (reference sequence) lists SGHNT and YYREEE.

This receptor was obtained from a female donor with breast cancer. Some clones in this sample may be carry-over from other donors' samples. The sequenced sample consisted of axillary lymph node tissue. In this chain, TRBV5-4 is recombined with TRBJ2-7; the central 15 bases match TRBD2. The nucleotides read TGTGCCAGCAGCCGAGCGAAATTACCAACGGGACTAGCGGGAGGTTTCCACGAGCAGTACTTC. Its protein is CASSRAKLPTGLAGGFHEQYF.